Below, 16 T cell receptor beta chains from the same sample are listed, as sequenced in a study of blood T cell repertoires in COVID-19. TCRdb keeps only in-frame clones here, not all; method: immunoSEQ multiplex PCR. The sample lists about 210,000 clones, 65% to 90% seen once, with approximately 9% in the top ten. The sequencing input was PBMCs or T cells enriched from blood (not recorded which). The receptors originated from a woman aged 45-65 years with acute COVID-19.

The rearrangement links TRBV19 to TRBJ2-7; D perhaps matches TRBD1 (6 bases). This CDR3 region has 14 residues. Germline CDR1 is LNHDA and CDR2 is SQIVND (reference sequence). Deletions cut 4 bases from V and 2 bases from J, with 12 bases between. The CDR3 region has the DNA TGTGCCAGTAGTAAACCGGGACAAACCTACGAGCAGTACTTC. It is translated as CASSKPGQTYEQYF.

Here the CDR3 DNA reads TGTGCCAGCTCACCCCCAAGCGGGGGGGCCGTCGAGCAGTACTTC. The encoded protein is CASSPPSGGAVEQYF. The rearrangement joins TRBV18 to TRBJ2-7; TRBD2 matches at 10 bases. V gave up 3 bases and J gave up 6 bases; unmatched junction bases: 8. The CDR3 is 15 residues long. The V gene's germline CDR1 is KGHSH and CDR2 LQKENI. Together with reference TRBV18 and TRBJ2-7, the CDR3 gives the full variable domain: NAGVMQNPRHLVRRRGQEARLRCSPMKGHSHVYWYRQLPEEGLKFMVYLQKENIIDESGMPKERFSAEFPKEGPSILRIQQVVRGDSAAYFCASSPPSGGAVEQYFGPGTRLTVT.

V usage is TRBV19 and J usage is TRBJ1-2, with TRBD1 matching over 7 bases. With 1 base clipped from V and 0 bases from J, the junction kept 5 bases outside the gene matches. From germline, CDR1 is LNHDA and CDR2 SQIVND (reference sequence). The CDR3 loop spans 16 amino acids. The CDR3 loop is CASSIARDSSNYGYTF. CDR3 DNA: TGTGCCAGTAGTATAGCCCGGGACAGTTCTAACTATGGCTACACCTTC.

V and J are TRBV20-1 and TRBJ2-2, with TRBD1 identical over 8 bases. Looked up from germline, CDR1 is DFQATT and CDR2 is SNEGSKA (reference sequence). CDR3 size: 20 residues. V dropped 3 bases and J dropped 0; count of bases not matched to a gene: 18. The CDR3 DNA reads as TGCAGTGCTAGTTCCCCCCGGGGCAGGGGGCCCCCCTCGAACACCGGGGAGCTGTTTTTT. Amino acid sequence: CSASSPRGRGPPSNTGELFF.

This chain joins TRBV19 and TRBJ2-1, with TRBD2 identical over 7 bases. The CDR3 loop spans 13 amino acids. V trimming: 4 bases; J trimming: 5 bases; junction bases outside the gene matches: 2. CDR1 is LNHDA and CDR2 is SQIVND in the germline V gene (reference sequence). In nucleotides, the CDR3 is TGTGCCAGTAGTACCGGGACTAACAATGAGCAGTTCTTC. Protein sequence: CASSTGTNNEQFF.

The V gene is TRBV28, the J gene TRBJ1-5; TRBD1 matches at 8 bases. Germline-derived CDR1 and CDR2 are MDHEN and SYDVKM. Unmatched junction bases numbered 16, after V lost 7 bases and J lost 2 bases. The CDR3 has 18 residues. The CDR3 DNA is TGTGCCAGCATTCCCTTTGGCCTCGGGACAGGCGGCAATCAGCCCCAGCATTTT. Translated, it gives CASIPFGLGTGGNQPQHF. Supplemented by reference TRBV28 and TRBJ1-5, the full variable domain reads DVKVTQSSRYLVKRTGEKVFLECVQDMDHENMFWYRQDPGLGLRLIYFSYDVKMKEKGDIPEGYSVSREKKERFSLILESASTNQTSMYLCASIPFGLGTGGNQPQHFGDGTRLSIL.

The J gene is TRBJ1-6, the V gene TRBV21-1; TRBD1 is taken as the D call from the table, unchecked against the DNA. TRBV21-1 is a pseudogene. CDR3 length: 14 residues. The CDR3 sequence is CASRTGPYNSPLHF. CDR3 bases: TGTGCCAGCAGAACAGGCCCCTATAATTCACCCCTCCACTTT.

The genes are TRBV30 and TRBJ2-7, with a tentative D call TRBD1 (6 bases). Trimming took 2 bases from V and 3 from J, leaving 8 bases between them. The germline V gene encodes CDR1 GTSNPN and CDR2 SVGIG (reference sequence). CDR3 size: 12 residues. The CDR3 bases are TGTGCCTGGAGTCGACAGGTCTACGAGCAGTACTTC. It is translated as CAWSRQVYEQYF.

The J gene is TRBJ2-5, the V gene TRBV7-9, with 11 bases lining up with TRBD1. This CDR3 has 17 residues. Germline loops: CDR1 SEHNR, CDR2 FQNEAQ (reference sequence). The trim removed 4 bases at V and 1 base at J, leaving 8 bases unmatched. The CDR3 DNA reads as TGTGCCAGCAGCTCGGCCTTCGGGACAGGGGGCCAAGAGACCCAGTACTTC. Protein: CASSSAFGTGGQETQYF.

The chain joins TRBV28 to TRBJ1-1; 7 bases match TRBD1. Looked up from germline, CDR1 is MDHEN and CDR2 is SYDVKM. This CDR3 contains 15 residues. The V gene end was trimmed by 6 bases and the J gene end by 0 bases; junction bases not matched to a gene: 7. The CDR3 DNA sequence: TGTGCCAGCAGCGCAGGGGGAGGATTGAACACTGAAGCTTTCTTT. Translation: CASSAGGGLNTEAFF.

The rearrangement links TRBV15 to TRBJ2-3, with D possibly being TRBD2 (6 bases). V shed 0 bases and J shed 6 bases, with 13 bases lying between them. This CDR3 comprises 15 residues. Germline V gives CDR1 LNHNV, CDR2 YYDKDF (reference sequence). DNA of the CDR3: TGTGCCACCAGCAGAGATTCCGGGAGTGGGGATACGCAGTATTTT. Translation gives CATSRDSGSGDTQYF.

The chain links TRBV7-2 to TRBJ1-5; D is unclear. V was cut by 3 bases and J by 0 bases, with 9 bases left in between. Germline V lookup: CDR1 SGHTA, CDR2 FQGNSA. This CDR3 has 15 amino acids. The CDR3 bases are TGTGCCAGCAGCTTGATTCAGTATAGCAATCAGCCCCAGCATTTT. Residues: CASSLIQYSNQPQHF.

This clone was counted many times. The rearrangement uses TRBV10-3 and TRBJ1-1, with D hard to call. The CDR3 runs to 12 residues. CDR1 is ENHRY and CDR2 is SYGVKD in the germline V gene. Trimming cost V 10 bases and J 0 bases, with 9 bases left between them. The CDR3 DNA follows: TGTGCCACTAGTAACATGAACACTGAAGCTTTCTTT. Residues: CATSNMNTEAFF.

V is TRBV7-8 and J is TRBJ1-3; 8 nucleotides line up with TRBD1. The CDR3 runs to 16 residues. Trimming removed 1 base from V and 2 bases from J; junction bases left unmatched: 4. Germline CDR1 is SGHVS and CDR2 is FQNEAQ. The CDR3 region is CASSLDRGLAGNTIYF. The CDR3 nucleotides read TGTGCCAGCAGCTTAGACAGGGGGTTGGCTGGAAACACCATATATTTT.

Only a few counts were recorded for this clone. DNA of the CDR3: TGTGCCAGTAGTAGGGAGAGGGGGCCCTACGAGCAGTACTTC. This encodes CASSRERGPYEQYF. V and J are TRBV19 and TRBJ2-7, with 7 bases lining up with TRBD1. The ends lost 4 bases at V and 2 bases at J; junction bases unmatched: 5. Germline V gives CDR1 LNHDA, CDR2 SQIVND (reference sequence). The CDR3 has 14 residues. Based on the CDR3 plus reference TRBV19 and TRBJ2-7, the full variable domain is DGGITQSPKYLFRKEGQNVTLSCEQNLNHDAMYWYRQDPGQGLRLIYYSQIVNDFQKGDIAEGYSVSREKKESFPLTVTSAQKNPTAFYLCASSRERGPYEQYFGPGTRLTVT.

This chain connects TRBV10-2 to TRBJ1-5, with D possibly TRBD1 on 6 matching bases. This CDR3 comprises 15 residues. Trimming removed 6 bases at V and 6 bases at J, with 18 bases between. Per the germline V gene, CDR1 is WSHSY and CDR2 is SAAADI. This chain's CDR3 is CASSYSGGPGQPQHF. CDR3 in DNA: TGCGCCAGCAGCTACTCGGGGGGGCCGGGTCAGCCCCAGCATTTT.